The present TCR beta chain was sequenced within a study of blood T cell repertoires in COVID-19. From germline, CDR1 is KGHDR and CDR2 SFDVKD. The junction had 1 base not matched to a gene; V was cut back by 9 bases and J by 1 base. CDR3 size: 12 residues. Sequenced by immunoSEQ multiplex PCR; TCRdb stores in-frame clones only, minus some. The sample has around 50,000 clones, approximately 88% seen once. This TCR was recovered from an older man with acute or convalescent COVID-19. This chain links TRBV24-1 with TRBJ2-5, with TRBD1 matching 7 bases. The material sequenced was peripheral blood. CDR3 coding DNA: TGTGCCACCCGGGACAGCCAAGAGACCCAGTACTTC. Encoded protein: CATRDSQETQYF.